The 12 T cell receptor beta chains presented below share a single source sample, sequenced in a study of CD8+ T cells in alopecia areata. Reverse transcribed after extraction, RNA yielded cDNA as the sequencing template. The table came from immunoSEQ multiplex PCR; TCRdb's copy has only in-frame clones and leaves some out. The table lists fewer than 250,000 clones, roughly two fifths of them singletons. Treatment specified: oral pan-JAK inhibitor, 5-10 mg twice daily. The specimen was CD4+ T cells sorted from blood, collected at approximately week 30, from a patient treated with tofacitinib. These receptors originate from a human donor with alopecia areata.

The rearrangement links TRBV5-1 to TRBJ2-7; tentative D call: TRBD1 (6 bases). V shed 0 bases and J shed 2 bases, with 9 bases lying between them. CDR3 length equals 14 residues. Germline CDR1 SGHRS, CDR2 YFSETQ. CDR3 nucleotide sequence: TGCGCCAGCAGCTTGGCCCCAGGGGCCTACGAGCAGTACTTC. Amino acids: CASSLAPGAYEQYF.

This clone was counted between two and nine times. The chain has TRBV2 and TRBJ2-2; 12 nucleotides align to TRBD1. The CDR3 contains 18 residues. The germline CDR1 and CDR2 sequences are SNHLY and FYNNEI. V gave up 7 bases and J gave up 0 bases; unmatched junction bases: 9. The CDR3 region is CASNPGQGALSNTGELFF. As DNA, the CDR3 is TGTGCCAGCAACCCGGGACAGGGGGCCCTCTCGAACACCGGGGAGCTGTTTTTT.

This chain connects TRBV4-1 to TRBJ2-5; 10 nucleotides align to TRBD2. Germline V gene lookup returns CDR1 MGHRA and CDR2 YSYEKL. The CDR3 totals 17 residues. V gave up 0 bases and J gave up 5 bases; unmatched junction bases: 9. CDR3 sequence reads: CASSQETELAGSETQYF. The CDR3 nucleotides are TGCGCCAGCAGCCAAGAAACTGAACTAGCGGGGAGCGAGACCCAGTACTTC.

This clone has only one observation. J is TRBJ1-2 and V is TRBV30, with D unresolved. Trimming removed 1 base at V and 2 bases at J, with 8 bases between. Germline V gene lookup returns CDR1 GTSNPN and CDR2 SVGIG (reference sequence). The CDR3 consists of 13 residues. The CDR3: CAWSEDVNYGYTF. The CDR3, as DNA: TGTGCCTGGAGTGAAGACGTCAACTATGGCTACACCTTC.

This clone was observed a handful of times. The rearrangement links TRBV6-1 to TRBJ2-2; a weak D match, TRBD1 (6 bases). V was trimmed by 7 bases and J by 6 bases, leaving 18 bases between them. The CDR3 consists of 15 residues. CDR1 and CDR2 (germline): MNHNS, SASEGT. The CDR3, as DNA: TGTGCCAGCACAGGCACAGGGAGTAAGGCCGGGGAGCTGTTTTTT. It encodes CASTGTGSKAGELFF.

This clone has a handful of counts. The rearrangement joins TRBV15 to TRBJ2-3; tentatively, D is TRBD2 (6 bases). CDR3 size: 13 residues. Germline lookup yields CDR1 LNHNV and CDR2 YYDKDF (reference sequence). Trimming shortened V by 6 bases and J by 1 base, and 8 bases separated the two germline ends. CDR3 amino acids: CATRASGTDTQYF. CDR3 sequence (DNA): TGTGCCACCAGGGCTAGCGGCACAGATACGCAGTATTTT.

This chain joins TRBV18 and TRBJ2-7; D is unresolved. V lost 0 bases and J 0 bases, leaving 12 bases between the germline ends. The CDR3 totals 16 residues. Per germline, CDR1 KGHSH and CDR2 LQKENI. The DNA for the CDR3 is TGTGCCAGCTCACCACCAAGTCTTCAGGACTCCTACGAGCAGTACTTC. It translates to CASSPPSLQDSYEQYF.

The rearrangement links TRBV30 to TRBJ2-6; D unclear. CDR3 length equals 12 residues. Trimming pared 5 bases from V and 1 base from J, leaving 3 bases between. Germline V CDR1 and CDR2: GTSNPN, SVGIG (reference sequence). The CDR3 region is CAWSSGANVLTF. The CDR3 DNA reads TGTGCCTGGTCTTCTGGGGCCAACGTCCTGACTTTC.

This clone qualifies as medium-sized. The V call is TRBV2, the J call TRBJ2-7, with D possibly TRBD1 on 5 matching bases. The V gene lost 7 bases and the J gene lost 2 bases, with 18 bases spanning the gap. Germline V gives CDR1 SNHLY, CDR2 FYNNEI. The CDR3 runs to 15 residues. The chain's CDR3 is CASMKGQTRPYEQYF. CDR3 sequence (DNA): TGTGCCAGCATGAAGGGGCAGACAAGGCCCTACGAGCAGTACTTC. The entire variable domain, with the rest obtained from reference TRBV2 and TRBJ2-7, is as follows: EPEVTQTPSHQVTQMGQEVILRCVPISNHLYFYWYRQILGQKVEFLVSFYNNEISEKSEIFDDQFSVERPDGSNFTLKIRSTKLEDSAMYFCASMKGQTRPYEQYFGPGTRLTVT.

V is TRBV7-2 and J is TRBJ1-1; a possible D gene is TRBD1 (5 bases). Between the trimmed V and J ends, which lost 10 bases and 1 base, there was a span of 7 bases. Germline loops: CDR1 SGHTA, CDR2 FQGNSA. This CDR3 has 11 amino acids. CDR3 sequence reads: CATRGNTEAFF. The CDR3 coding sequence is TGTGCCACGAGGGGGAACACTGAAGCTTTCTTT. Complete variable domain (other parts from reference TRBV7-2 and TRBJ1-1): GAGVSQSPSNKVTEKGKDVELRCDPISGHTALYWYRQSLGQGLEFLIYFQGNSAPDKSGLPSDRFSAERTGGSVSTLTIQRTQQEDSAVYLCATRGNTEAFFGQGTRLTVV.

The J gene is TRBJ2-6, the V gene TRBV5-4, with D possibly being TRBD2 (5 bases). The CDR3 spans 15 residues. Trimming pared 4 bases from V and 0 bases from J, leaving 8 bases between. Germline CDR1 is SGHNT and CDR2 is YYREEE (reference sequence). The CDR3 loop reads CASSPGGSGANVLTF. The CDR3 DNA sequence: TGTGCCAGCAGCCCAGGAGGCTCTGGGGCCAACGTCCTGACTTTC. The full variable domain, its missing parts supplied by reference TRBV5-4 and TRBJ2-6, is ETGVTQSPTHLIKTRGQQVTLRCSSQSGHNTVSWYQQALGQGPQFIFQYYREEENGRGNFPPRFSGLQFPNYSSELNVNALELDDSALYLCASSPGGSGANVLTFGAGSRLTVL.

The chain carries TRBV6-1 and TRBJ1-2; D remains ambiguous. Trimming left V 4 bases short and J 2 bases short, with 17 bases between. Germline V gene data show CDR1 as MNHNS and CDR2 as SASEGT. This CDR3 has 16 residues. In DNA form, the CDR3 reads TGTGCCAGCAGTGCCGGGCCCTCAGTTGCCAACTATGGCTACACCTTC. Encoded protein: CASSAGPSVANYGYTF.